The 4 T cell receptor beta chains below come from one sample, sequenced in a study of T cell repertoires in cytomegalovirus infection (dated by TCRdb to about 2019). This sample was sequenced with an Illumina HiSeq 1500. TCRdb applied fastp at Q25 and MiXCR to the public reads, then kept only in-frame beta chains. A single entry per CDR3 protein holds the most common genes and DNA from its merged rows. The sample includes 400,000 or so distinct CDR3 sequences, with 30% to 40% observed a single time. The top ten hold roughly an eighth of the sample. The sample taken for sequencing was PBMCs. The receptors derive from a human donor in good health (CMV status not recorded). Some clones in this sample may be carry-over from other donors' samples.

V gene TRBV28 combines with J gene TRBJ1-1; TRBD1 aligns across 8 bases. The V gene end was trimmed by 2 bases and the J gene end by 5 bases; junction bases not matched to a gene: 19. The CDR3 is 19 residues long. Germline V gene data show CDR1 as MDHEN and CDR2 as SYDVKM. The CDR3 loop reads CASSLGIGWAGGSETEAFF. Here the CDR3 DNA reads TGTGCCAGCAGTTTAGGAATAGGTTGGGCAGGGGGCTCGGAGACTGAAGCTTTCTTT.

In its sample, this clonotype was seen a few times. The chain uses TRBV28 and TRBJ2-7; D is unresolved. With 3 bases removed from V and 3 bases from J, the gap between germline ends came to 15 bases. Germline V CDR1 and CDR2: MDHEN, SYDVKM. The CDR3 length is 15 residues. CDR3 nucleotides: TGTGCCAGCAGTTTTTCACGGGCAATCTACTACGAGCAGTACTTC. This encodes CASSFSRAIYYEQYF.

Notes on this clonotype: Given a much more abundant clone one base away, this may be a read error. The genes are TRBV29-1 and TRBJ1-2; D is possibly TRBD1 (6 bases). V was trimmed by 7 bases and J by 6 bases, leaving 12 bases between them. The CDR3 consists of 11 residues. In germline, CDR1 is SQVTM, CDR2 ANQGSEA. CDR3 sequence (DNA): TGCAGCGGGGGGACATGGAATGGCTACACCTTC. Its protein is CSGGTWNGYTF.

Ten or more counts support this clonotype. The CDR3 DNA sequence: TGTGCCAGCAGAGGACAGGGAGCTTCACCCCTCCACTTT. This gives the protein CASRGQGASPLHF. This chain uses TRBV7-2 with TRBJ1-6; TRBD1 matches at 8 bases. Trimming at V came to 6 bases and at J to 9 bases, leaving 4 bases not matched to a gene. CDR1 and CDR2 from the germline V gene are SGHTA and FQGNSA. This CDR3 spans 13 amino acids.